This TCR beta chain emerged from a study of blood T cells in healthy people across ages. The J segment lost 8 bases and the V segment lost 2 bases, leaving 10 bases of the junction unmatched. The CDR3 consists of 16 residues. The germline CDR1 and CDR2 sequences are SGHDT and YYEEEE. A sample-barcoded 5' primer and a J-beta primer mix were used in a second PCR of about 6 to 11 cycles. MiXCR, run by TCRdb on the 5' RACE reads, gives a single entry per CDR3 protein. The sample has roughly 680,000 distinct CDR3 sequences; around 49% are singletons. The specimen sequenced was blood. The TCR sequence derives from a woman aged 55-75 years in good health. The V and J genes are TRBV5-6 and TRBJ2-1, with TRBD2 identical over 10 bases. CDR3 coding DNA: TGTGCCAGCAGCTTCGCTCTAGCGGGAGTTCCGGATGAGCAGTTCTTC. Its translation is CASSFALAGVPDEQFF. Supplemented by reference TRBV5-6 and TRBJ2-1, the full variable domain reads DAGVTQSPTHLIKTRGQQVTLRCSPKSGHDTVSWYQQALGQGPQFIFQYYEEEERQRGNFPDRFSGHQFPNYSSELNVNALLLGDSALYLCASSFALAGVPDEQFFGPGTRLTVL.